This passage covers 26 T cell receptor beta chains from one sample sequenced in a study of T cells after yellow fever vaccination. TCRdb recomputed calls from the 5' RACE reads with MiXCR, one row per CDR3 protein. In the table there are around 350,000 distinct CDR3 sequences, 6.2% of which are singletons. The sequences come from PBMCs, collected 5 days after the yellow fever booster vaccination. The receptors shown here come from a man aged 25-45 years who received the YFV17D yellow fever vaccine.

This clonotype was detected many times. The rearrangement links TRBV29-1 to TRBJ2-7; 9 bases agree with TRBD2. The V gene's germline CDR1 is SQVTM and CDR2 ANQGSEA. The CDR3 runs to 15 residues. With V trimmed by 0 bases and J by 9 bases, 12 bases remained unmatched. The CDR3 bases are TGCAGCGTTGAAGACTCCGGGACTAGCCCTCTCGCGCAGTACTTC. This codes for CSVEDSGTSPLAQYF.

This clonotype was seen at least ten times. This chain links TRBV7-2 with TRBJ2-3, with TRBD2 identical over 12 bases. Germline loops: CDR1 SGHTA, CDR2 FQGNSA. This CDR3 is 16 amino acids long. After removal of 6 bases from V and 3 bases from J, the junction contained 7 bases not matched to a gene. For the CDR3, the DNA is TGTGCCAGCAGACCGACTAGCGGGAGCGGGACAGATACGCAGTATTTT. It yields the protein CASRPTSGSGTDTQYF.

In this sample, this clonotype turned up a few times. The rearrangement links TRBV27 to TRBJ2-2; D may match TRBD1 or TRBD2 (5 bases each). Looked up from germline, CDR1 is MNHEY and CDR2 is SMNVEV (reference sequence). The CDR3 is 17 amino acids. V lost 5 bases and J 5 bases, leaving 21 bases between the germline ends. The CDR3 sequence is CASSDEGPGILTGELFF. The CDR3, as DNA: TGTGCCAGCAGTGATGAGGGACCAGGGATTCTAACCGGGGAGCTGTTTTTT.

The rearrangement joins TRBV5-5 to TRBJ2-1; D is unclear. The V end was cut by 1 base, the J end by 2 bases, with 7 bases between. Germline lookup yields CDR1 SGHKS and CDR2 YYEKEE (reference sequence). This CDR3 is 14 amino acids long. CDR3 in amino acids: CASSLSTTYNEQFF. CDR3 nucleotides: TGTGCCAGCAGCTTGAGTACAACCTACAATGAGCAGTTCTTC.

In this sample, this clonotype turned up a few times. This chain connects TRBV10-1 to TRBJ2-1; D unclear. Germline V gene data show CDR1 as WNHNN and CDR2 as SYGVQD (reference sequence). The CDR3 consists of 15 residues. V lost 2 bases and J lost 8, with 16 bases in between. The CDR3 region has the DNA TGCGCCAGCAGTGAGGGGTTGGGCCACCCGGATGAGCAGTTCTTC. Translating it yields CASSEGLGHPDEQFF.

V and J are TRBV18 and TRBJ2-3; TRBD2 is a possible D gene (5 bases). V was pared by 2 bases and J by 1 base, with 10 bases between. The CDR3 has 15 amino acids. Germline V gives CDR1 KGHSH, CDR2 LQKENI. CDR3 sequence (DNA): TGTGCCAGCTCACCAAACTACGGGGGCACAGATACGCAGTATTTT. Its translation: CASSPNYGGTDTQYF. Variable domain in full (rest from reference TRBV18 and TRBJ2-3): NAGVMQNPRHLVRRRGQEARLRCSPMKGHSHVYWYRQLPEEGLKFMVYLQKENIIDESGMPKERFSAEFPKEGPSILRIQQVVRGDSAAYFCASSPNYGGTDTQYFGPGTRLTVL.

The CDR3 region is CASSAGQGIVNTGELFF. The CDR3 bases are TGTGCCAGCAGCGCGGGACAGGGGATCGTTAACACCGGGGAGCTGTTTTTT. The chain joins TRBV5-4 to TRBJ2-2; 10 nucleotides line up with TRBD1. The CDR3 covers 17 residues. Germline V CDR1 and CDR2: SGHNT, YYREEE (reference sequence). The V and J ends lost 4 bases and 2 bases, in that order; junction bases with no gene match: 8.

This clonotype has a count of ten or more. The chain is built from TRBV20-1 and TRBJ2-1, with D perhaps TRBD2 (6 bases). The V end lost 3 bases, the J end lost 7 bases, and 19 bases lay between the germline ends. Per germline, CDR1 DFQATT and CDR2 SNEGSKA (reference sequence). The CDR3 extends over 15 amino acids. Here the CDR3 reads CSARVVGGMRNEQFF. In DNA form, the CDR3 reads TGCAGTGCTAGGGTGGTCGGCGGGATGAGAAATGAGCAGTTCTTC.

The J gene is TRBJ2-7, the V gene TRBV7-2, with TRBD2 matching 12 bases. This CDR3 region has 17 residues. With V trimmed by 5 bases and J by 6 bases, 14 bases remained unmatched. CDR1 and CDR2 (germline): SGHTA, FQGNSA. CDR3 coding DNA: TGTGCCAGCAGCCCTCCCGGACTAGCGGGACCAGGGGCCGAGCAGTACTTC. Protein: CASSPPGLAGPGAEQYF. Full variable domain (missing parts from reference TRBV7-2 and TRBJ2-7): GAGVSQSPSNKVTEKGKDVELRCDPISGHTALYWYRQSLGQGLEFLIYFQGNSAPDKSGLPSDRFSAERTGGSVSTLTIQRTQQEDSAVYLCASSPPGLAGPGAEQYFGPGTRLTVT.

At least ten counts were recorded for this clonotype. The chain employs TRBV20-1 and TRBJ2-3, with D unclear. V lost 6 bases, J lost 0 bases, and 16 bases lay in between. CDR3 length equals 15 residues. Germline assignment: CDR1 DFQATT and CDR2 SNEGSKA (reference sequence). The CDR3 bases are TGCAGTGCCTTCGACACTAAAGGGAGCACAGATACGCAGTATTTT. It encodes CSAFDTKGSTDTQYF.

This clonotype appeared a few times. J is TRBJ2-3 and V is TRBV5-1; 11 positions agree with TRBD1. The CDR3 covers 18 residues. The J segment lost 0 bases and the V segment lost 0 bases, leaving 6 bases of the junction unmatched. Germline CDR1 and CDR2: SGHRS and YFSETQ. The CDR3 loop reads CASSLAGTGGPSTDTQYF. As DNA, the CDR3 is TGCGCCAGCAGCTTGGCCGGGACAGGGGGTCCTAGCACAGATACGCAGTATTTT.

V usage is TRBV6-1 and J usage is TRBJ1-1; TRBD1 matches 10 bases. The CDR3 extends over 14 amino acids. CDR1 is MNHNS, CDR2 SASEGT, per germline. V gave up 4 bases and J gave up 3 bases; unmatched junction bases: 2. This CDR3 is CASSGDRGYTEAFF. CDR3 bases: TGTGCCAGCAGTGGGGACAGGGGCTACACTGAAGCTTTCTTT.

The V and J genes are TRBV7-2 and TRBJ2-5; unclear D gene. The V end was cut by 4 bases, the J end by 7 bases, with 13 bases between. The CDR3 is made up of 13 amino acids. Germline lookup yields CDR1 SGHTA and CDR2 FQGNSA. The CDR3 DNA reads as TGTGCCAGCAGCTCTCCGAACGACCGGACCCAGTACTTC. Protein sequence: CASSSPNDRTQYF.

The rearrangement joins TRBV27 to TRBJ2-2, with TRBD2 matching 14 bases. CDR3 length equals 17 residues. Germline values: CDR1 MNHEY, CDR2 SMNVEV (reference sequence). Unmatched junction bases numbered 4, after V lost 3 bases and J lost 4 bases. The CDR3 bases are TGTGCCAGCAGTTTCTCCGGACTAGCGGGAGGCACCGGGGAGCTGTTTTTT. Protein: CASSFSGLAGGTGELFF.

The chain recombines TRBV11-2 with TRBJ2-1; D tentatively fits TRBD1 or TRBD2 (6 bases each). V was cut by 2 bases and J by 5 bases, with 13 bases left in between. CDR1 and CDR2 from the germline V gene are SGHAT and FQNNGV. This CDR3 has 15 residues. CDR3 protein: CASSLWRDTHNEQFF. The CDR3 DNA follows: TGTGCCAGCAGCTTATGGCGGGACACTCACAATGAGCAGTTCTTC.

This clonotype was picked up a small number of times. The chain links TRBV18 to TRBJ2-1; TRBD1 agrees at 9 bases. The J segment lost 5 bases and the V segment lost 6 bases, leaving 8 bases of the junction unmatched. The CDR3 sequence is 15 residues long. Germline-derived CDR1 and CDR2 are KGHSH and LQKENI. The CDR3 DNA reads as TGTGCCAGCTCCCTACAGGGGGCATGGGACAATGAGCAGTTCTTC. Encoded protein: CASSLQGAWDNEQFF. Supplemented by reference TRBV18 and TRBJ2-1, the full variable domain reads NAGVMQNPRHLVRRRGQEARLRCSPMKGHSHVYWYRQLPEEGLKFMVYLQKENIIDESGMPKERFSAEFPKEGPSILRIQQVVRGDSAAYFCASSLQGAWDNEQFFGPGTRLTVL.

The sample holds a few counts of this clonotype. The chain is built from TRBV6-1 and TRBJ1-5; no clear D. Deletions cut 7 bases from V and 7 bases from J, with 23 bases between. Germline CDR1 reads MNHNS; CDR2 reads SASEGT. The CDR3 loop spans 16 amino acids. The CDR3 nucleotides read TGTGCCAGCATCGCCCCTAATTCTGGGTTAAGGCAGCCCCAGCATTTT. Protein: CASIAPNSGLRQPQHF.

This clonotype has a count of ten or more. The V and J genes are TRBV12-5 and TRBJ1-1; 10 bases agree with TRBD1. There are 16 residues in the CDR3. V trimming: 3 bases; J trimming: 1 base; junction bases outside the gene matches: 5. CDR1 and CDR2 from the germline V gene are LGHNT and FRNRAP. The CDR3 region is CASGFDRGRGNTEAFF. In DNA form, the CDR3 reads TGTGCTAGTGGTTTTGACAGGGGGCGGGGGAACACTGAAGCTTTCTTT. The whole variable domain, remainder taken from reference TRBV12-5 and TRBJ1-1, is DARVTQTPRHKVTEMGQEVTMRCQPILGHNTVFWYRQTMMQGLELLAYFRNRAPLDDSGMPKDRFSAEMPDATLATLKIQPSEPRDSAVYFCASGFDRGRGNTEAFFGQGTRLTVV.

The chain couples TRBV29-1 to TRBJ1-2; possibly TRBD1 for D (5 bases). The CDR3 is made up of 13 amino acids. Germline V gene lookup returns CDR1 SQVTM and CDR2 ANQGSEA. Trimming shortened V by 6 bases and J by 4 bases, and 15 bases separated the two germline ends. The CDR3 region is CSVGGGSGYGYTF. CDR3 sequence (DNA): TGCAGCGTGGGGGGGGGGAGCGGCTATGGCTACACCTTC.

J is TRBJ2-1 and V is TRBV7-9; tentative D call: TRBD2 (6 bases). There are 15 residues in the CDR3. Germline V gene lookup returns CDR1 SEHNR and CDR2 FQNEAQ (reference sequence). Trimming took 11 bases from V and 0 from J, leaving 17 bases between them. Here the CDR3 reads CAGKAGSNSYNEQFF. In nucleotides, the CDR3 is TGTGCCGGAAAGGCCGGGAGCAACTCCTACAATGAGCAGTTCTTC.

This clonotype occurred a few times. V and J are TRBV20-1 and TRBJ1-3; 7 bases line up with TRBD1. The germline gives CDR1 DFQATT, CDR2 SNEGSKA (reference sequence). CDR3 length equals 16 residues. V lost 6 bases and J lost 0; bases outside the gene matches: 11. CDR3 nucleotide sequence: TGCAGTGCCGACCTGAGGGGGCAGTTCTCTGGAAACACCATATATTTT. Translating gives CSADLRGQFSGNTIYF.

This clonotype was detected many times. V usage is TRBV6-5 and J usage is TRBJ2-5; perhaps TRBD2 as D (6 bases). The V gene's germline CDR1 is MNHEY and CDR2 SVGAGI. The CDR3 is 15 residues long. Trimming removed 2 bases from V and 0 bases from J, with 10 bases in between. The CDR3 coding sequence is TGTGCCAGCAGTTACGTGGCGGGGTACCAAGAGACCCAGTACTTC. Translating it yields CASSYVAGYQETQYF.

The chain has TRBV6-2 or TRBV6-3 and TRBJ2-2; possible D gene TRBD2, 5 bases. The germline V gene encodes CDR1 MNHEY and CDR2 SVGEGT. The CDR3 loop spans 14 amino acids. Trimming took off 7 bases at V and 4 bases at J, with 13 bases between the two ends. CDR3 nucleotide sequence: TGTGCCAGCACCGAGCGCGAGGGCACCGGGGAGCTGTTTTTT. Translation: CASTEREGTGELFF.

A few counts support this clonotype. V and J are TRBV24-1 and TRBJ2-5; D is unresolved. The CDR3 covers 13 residues. Looked up from germline, CDR1 is KGHDR and CDR2 is SFDVKD. The V and J ends lost 3 bases and 4 bases respectively, with 8 bases between them. The CDR3 loop reads CATSDGVRETQYF. The CDR3 DNA is TGTGCCACCAGTGATGGGGTTCGAGAGACCCAGTACTTC.

This clonotype came up many times. The chain carries TRBV3-1 and TRBJ2-3; D ambiguous. CDR1 and CDR2 (germline): LGHDT, YNNKEL (reference sequence). CDR3 length: 15 amino acids. V dropped 0 bases and J dropped 2 bases, with 9 bases sitting between them. CDR3 in DNA: TGTGCCAGCAGCCAAGATAGGCAGGCCACAGATACGCAGTATTTT. It yields the protein CASSQDRQATDTQYF.

Many counts were recorded for this clonotype. V usage is TRBV28 and J usage is TRBJ2-1; the D gene is possibly TRBD2 (6 bases). The CDR3 extends over 17 amino acids. The germline gives CDR1 MDHEN, CDR2 SYDVKM. V gave up 6 bases and J gave up 0 bases, with 18 bases separating them. Written as DNA, the CDR3 is TGTGCCAGCAGGGAACCGGGACTCCCGAGCTCCTACAATGAGCAGTTCTTC. Amino acids: CASREPGLPSSYNEQFF. Drawing the rest from reference TRBV28 and TRBJ2-1, the complete variable domain is DVKVTQSSRYLVKRTGEKVFLECVQDMDHENMFWYRQDPGLGLRLIYFSYDVKMKEKGDIPEGYSVSREKKERFSLILESASTNQTSMYLCASREPGLPSSYNEQFFGPGTRLTVL.